The 6 T cell receptor beta chains below all came from one sample that was sequenced in a study of blood T cell repertoires in COVID-19. Sequenced by immunoSEQ multiplex PCR; TCRdb stores in-frame clones only, minus some. The repertoire has tens of thousands of clones, around 90% of them found once; the top ten carry over 1%. The sequencing sample was made of peripheral blood. These TCRs come from a woman in her thirties or forties with acute or convalescent COVID-19.

A note on this clone: The same CDR3 is also encoded by other DNA sequences in this sample. J is TRBJ1-5 and V is TRBV6-5, with TRBD1 as a possible D gene (5 bases). V was clipped by 0 bases and J by 4 bases, with 7 bases between them. There are 14 residues in the CDR3. CDR1 and CDR2 (germline): MNHEY, SVGAGI. The DNA for the CDR3 is TGTGCCAGCAGTTACTCGGGGGGAAATCAGCCCCAGCATTTT. This sequence encodes CASSYSGGNQPQHF.

The V and J genes are TRBV19 and TRBJ2-2, with a tentative D call TRBD1 (6 bases). CDR3 length: 15 amino acids. The germline gives CDR1 LNHDA, CDR2 SQIVND (reference sequence). V dropped 4 bases and J dropped 5 bases, with 14 bases sitting between them. The CDR3 region is CASSNGGLGTGELFF. CDR3 coding DNA: TGTGCCAGTAGTAATGGGGGCCTAGGTACCGGGGAGCTGTTTTTT.

The chain couples TRBV7-9 to TRBJ2-3; D gene unclear. Trimming took off 3 bases at V and 6 bases at J, with 7 bases between the two ends. Per the germline V gene, CDR1 is SEHNR and CDR2 is FQNEAQ (reference sequence). This CDR3 has 12 amino acids. For the CDR3, the DNA is TGTGCCAGCAGCTTCCTCCTCGATACGCAGTATTTT. Amino acid sequence: CASSFLLDTQYF.

This clone was detected a few times. This rearrangement joins TRBV6-6 to TRBJ1-3; tentatively, D is TRBD1 (5 bases). CDR1 MNHNY and CDR2 SVGAGI come from the germline V gene (reference sequence). Trimming took off 0 bases at V and 4 bases at J, with 10 bases between the two ends. The CDR3 is 15 amino acids. For the CDR3, the DNA is TGTGCCAGCAGTTACTCTCAGGGCGGAGGAAACACCATATATTTT. This encodes CASSYSQGGGNTIYF.

The chain has TRBV9 and TRBJ1-2, with D perhaps TRBD1 (6 bases). Germline CDR1 is SGDLS and CDR2 is YYNGEE. The CDR3 is 14 amino acids. Trimming cost V 6 bases and J 8 bases, with 20 bases left between them. Here the CDR3 DNA reads TGTGCCAGCAACACTCCCAGGGGAAATGAGGGCTACACCTTC. This encodes CASNTPRGNEGYTF.

This clone has just one count. The V call is TRBV6-1, the J call TRBJ2-3; D possibly corresponds to TRBD2 (7 bases). The CDR3 covers 15 residues. Between the trimmed V and J ends, which lost 2 bases and 2 bases, there was a span of 11 bases. CDR1 is MNHNS, CDR2 SASEGT, per germline. The CDR3 sequence: CASSESGGLTDTQYF. The CDR3 DNA is TGTGCCAGCAGTGAATCCGGGGGGCTCACAGATACGCAGTATTTT.